The TCR beta chain under discussion was sequenced for a study of PD-L1 blockade in urothelial cancer. Only in-frame clones appear in the TCRdb table, and some are missing; sequencing was by immunoSEQ multiplex PCR. Of tens of thousands of clones listed, roughly 89% were seen once; the top ten hold over 8.5%. Time point given: pretreatment peripheral blood. The CDR3 sequence is 16 residues long. Per germline, CDR1 MNHNS and CDR2 SASEGT. V dropped 2 bases and J dropped 1 base, with 14 bases sitting between them. V usage is TRBV6-1 and J usage is TRBJ1-1; D ambiguous. This material consisted of PBMCs, taken around atezolizumab (anti-PD-L1) treatment. This TCR derives from a woman in her 70s with urothelial cancer. The CDR3 loop is CASSELGRMTNTEAFF. DNA of the CDR3: TGTGCCAGCAGTGAACTGGGCAGGATGACGAACACTGAAGCTTTCTTT.